The clone carrying this T cell receptor beta chain was found many times. Antigen unknown. The missing CDR3 end, 3 residues past where the read stops, is filled in from the germline J gene. CDR3 size: 15 residues. Germline CDR1 and CDR2: LGHNA and YNFKEQ. Trimming cost V 4 bases and J 5 bases; bases outside gene matches: 3. This entry comes from a study of T cell clonality in common variable immunodeficiency. Findings and limits, study-wide: Compared with healthy controls, CVID subjects showed increased TCRbeta clonality, mostly in about a third.

Assay: immunoSEQ multiplex PCR; the TCRdb copy retains only in-frame clones and omits some. The sample contains around 42,000 clones, none of them singletons. The sequence derives from a person aged 18 to 75 in good health. Input material: peripheral blood mononuclear cells. This sequence joins TRBV4-2 and TRBJ1-6; TRBD1 matches 9 bases. The CDR3 DNA, read in part, is TGTGCCAGCAGCCGGGGACAGGGTAATAATTCACCC. Protein: CASSRGQGNNSP. The entire CDR3 protein reads CASSRGQGNNSPLHF.